One sample yielded the 15 T cell receptor beta chains listed below, sequenced in a study of blood T cells in healthy people across ages. Next came a second PCR, run for roughly 7 to 12 cycles, which used a sample-barcoded 5' primer along with a J-beta primer mix. Each CDR3 protein is one row after TCRdb ran MiXCR on the 5' RACE reads. The sample lists 1.6 million or so distinct CDR3 sequences; about 31% were seen once. Source material: blood. These receptors all come from a woman under 40 in good health.

The genes are TRBV2 and TRBJ1-5; 7 nucleotides line up with TRBD1. Germline-derived CDR1 and CDR2 are SNHLY and FYNNEI. Germline trimming cut 8 bases from V and 7 bases from J; bases unmatched to any gene: 14. This CDR3 is 15 amino acids long. CDR3 in amino acids: CASALWEGQNQPQHF. CDR3 nucleotide sequence: TGTGCCAGCGCACTATGGGAGGGACAGAACCAGCCCCAGCATTTT.

The V call is TRBV5-4, the J call TRBJ2-3; the D gene is possibly TRBD1 (5 bases). The V gene lost 1 base and the J gene lost 1 base, with 13 bases spanning the gap. The germline V gene has CDR1 SGHNT and CDR2 YYREEE (reference sequence). This CDR3 has 16 residues. CDR3 nucleotides: TGTGCCAGCAGCTTGCCCACTGGGGCGGGCACAGATACGCAGTATTTT. This sequence encodes CASSLPTGAGTDTQYF.

The chain carries TRBV7-9 and TRBJ2-3; possibly TRBD1 for D (6 bases). The CDR3 length is 15 residues. Trimming cost V 5 bases and J 0 bases, with 12 bases left between them. Germline V gene sequence: CDR1 SEHNR, CDR2 FQNEAQ (reference sequence). The CDR3 sequence is CASSVDRPSTDTQYF. The CDR3 DNA is TGTGCCAGCAGCGTGGACAGACCTAGCACAGATACGCAGTATTTT. The variable domain in full, with the rest retrieved from reference TRBV7-9 and TRBJ2-3, is DTGVSQNPRHKITKRGQNVTFRCDPISEHNRLYWYRQTLGQGPEFLTYFQNEAQLEKSRLLSDRFSAERPKGSFSTLEIQRTEQGDSAMYLCASSVDRPSTDTQYFGPGTRLTVL.

The V call is TRBV20-1, the J call TRBJ2-7; TRBD1 matches 7 bases. CDR1 is DFQATT, CDR2 SNEGSKA, per germline (reference sequence). The CDR3 totals 14 residues. The V gene end was trimmed by 0 bases and the J gene end by 3 bases; junction bases not matched to a gene: 5. The DNA of the CDR3 is TGCAGTGCTAGAGATCGGGACAGCTACTACGAGCAGTACTTC. Translating it yields CSARDRDSYYEQYF.

The J gene is TRBJ2-7, the V gene TRBV27, with 9 bases matching TRBD1. Germline CDR1 reads MNHEY; CDR2 reads SMNVEV (reference sequence). J lost 3 bases, V lost 6 bases, and 9 bases had no gene match. The CDR3 sequence is 15 residues long. The CDR3 spells CASSPGTGWDYEQYF. CDR3 bases: TGTGCCAGCAGCCCCGGGACAGGGTGGGACTACGAGCAGTACTTC.

Here the CDR3 DNA reads TGTGCCATCAGACCCGGGACCGGAGGTGAAAAACTGTTTTTT. This codes for CAIRPGTGGEKLFF. The V gene is TRBV10-3, the J gene TRBJ1-4; D might be TRBD1 (5 bases). Trimming removed 6 bases at V and 7 bases at J, with 15 bases between. The CDR3 consists of 14 residues. Germline assignment: CDR1 ENHRY and CDR2 SYGVKD.

This chain links TRBV6-1 with TRBJ1-6; D remains ambiguous. The length of the CDR3 is 15 residues. Trimming shortened V by 1 base and J by 9 bases, and 13 bases separated the two germline ends. The germline gives CDR1 MNHNS, CDR2 SASEGT. Here the CDR3 DNA reads TGTGCCAGCAGTGAAGACATTTACCTGGTTTCACCCCTCCACTTT. Translating it yields CASSEDIYLVSPLHF.

The chain joins TRBV7-9 to TRBJ1-4; 7 nucleotides match TRBD1. CDR3 length: 14 amino acids. V shed 3 bases, J shed 8 bases, and the junction held 6 bases outside the gene matches. Germline V gene data show CDR1 as SEHNR and CDR2 as FQNEAQ (reference sequence). CDR3 nucleotide sequence: TGTGCCAGCAGCTTCGGGACAGTACGAGAAAAACTGTTTTTT. It yields the protein CASSFGTVREKLFF.

The CDR3 coding sequence is TGCGCCAGCAGCGAACAGGGATCCCGCACAGATACGCAGTATTTT. Translating gives CASSEQGSRTDTQYF. This sequence joins TRBV5-1 and TRBJ2-3; possibly TRBD1 for D (6 bases). CDR1 is SGHRS, CDR2 YFSETQ, per germline. The CDR3 is 15 amino acids. Trimming took 4 bases from V and 1 from J, leaving 13 bases between them.

The rearrangement uses TRBV20-1 and TRBJ1-2; the D gene is possibly TRBD1 (5 bases). V lost 7 bases and J lost 0, with 21 bases in between. This CDR3 has 16 residues. CDR1 and CDR2 (germline): DFQATT, SNEGSKA (reference sequence). The CDR3 loop reads CSGGDRRDGANYGYTF. The CDR3 DNA reads TGCAGTGGAGGGGATCGGCGGGACGGAGCTAACTATGGCTACACCTTC.

This clonotype was found many times. V is TRBV5-1 and J is TRBJ2-7, with 8 bases aligning to TRBD1. With 5 bases clipped from V and 2 bases from J, the junction kept 9 bases outside the gene matches. Germline CDR1 reads SGHRS; CDR2 reads YFSETQ. This CDR3 is built from 15 residues. DNA of the CDR3: TGCGCCAGCAGTTTGACAGGGGCATCAGCCTACGAGCAGTACTTC. It codes for CASSLTGASAYEQYF.

The chain combines TRBV6-2 or TRBV6-3 with TRBJ2-1; 12 nucleotides match TRBD2. This CDR3 contains 14 residues. The V and J ends lost 7 bases and 10 bases, in that order; junction bases with no gene match: 8. The germline CDR1 and CDR2 sequences are MNHEY and SVGEGT. DNA of the CDR3: TGTGCCAGCACGACTAGCGGGGGCGAGGGGGAGCAGTTCTTC. Protein sequence: CASTTSGGEGEQFF.

This clonotype was counted between two and nine times. The genes are TRBV15 and TRBJ2-7; 12 nucleotides align to TRBD1. The germline gives CDR1 LNHNV, CDR2 YYDKDF (reference sequence). The V segment lost 8 bases and the J segment 2 bases; nucleotides outside the gene matches: 7. The CDR3 consists of 15 residues. CDR3 nucleotides: TGTGCCACCGGGACAGGGGGCGGCGGTGCCTACGAGCAGTACTTC. Its translation is CATGTGGGGAYEQYF.

This clonotype has more than one count but fewer than ten. The chain uses TRBV27 and TRBJ2-1; TRBD1 matches at 11 bases. Per germline, CDR1 MNHEY and CDR2 SMNVEV (reference sequence). With 6 bases clipped from V and 3 bases from J, the junction kept 7 bases outside the gene matches. The CDR3 extends over 16 amino acids. CDR3 region: CASSIGTGGGYNEQFF. In nucleotides, the CDR3 is TGTGCCAGCAGCATCGGGACAGGGGGAGGCTACAATGAGCAGTTCTTC.

This clonotype was seen many times. The chain has TRBV29-1 and TRBJ2-7; tentative D call: TRBD1 (6 bases). The CDR3 is 12 amino acids. Germline lookup yields CDR1 SQVTM and CDR2 ANQGSEA. Trimming pared 5 bases from V and 6 bases from J, leaving 14 bases between. The DNA of the CDR3 is TGCAGCGTTTACTCGAGGGGGTCCGAGCAGTACTTC. This encodes CSVYSRGSEQYF.